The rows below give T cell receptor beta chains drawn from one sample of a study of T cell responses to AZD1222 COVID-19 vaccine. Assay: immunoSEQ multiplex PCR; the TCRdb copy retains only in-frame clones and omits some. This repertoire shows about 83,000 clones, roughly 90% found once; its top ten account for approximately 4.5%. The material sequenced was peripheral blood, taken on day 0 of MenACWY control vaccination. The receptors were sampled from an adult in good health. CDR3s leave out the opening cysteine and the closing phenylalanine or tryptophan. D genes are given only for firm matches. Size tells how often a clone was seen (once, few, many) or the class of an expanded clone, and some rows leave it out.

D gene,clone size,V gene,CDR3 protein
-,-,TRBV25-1,ASSVGGGGAYGYT
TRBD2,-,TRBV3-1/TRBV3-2,ASSQAAKELAGDNEQF
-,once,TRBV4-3,ASSQDQALGDTEAF
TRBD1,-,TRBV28,ASSIRTGQDQPQH
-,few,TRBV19,ASSPTFWGDEQY
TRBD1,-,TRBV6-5,ASSYDRGDTEAF
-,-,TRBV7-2,ASSFRSSYNEQF
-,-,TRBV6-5,ATTSSGPREQY
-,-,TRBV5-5,ASSLRSTNEKLF
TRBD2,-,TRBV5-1,ASSLTASGSVETQY
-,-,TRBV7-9,ASSLGSGNTIY
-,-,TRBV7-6,ASSPQGFSGNTIY
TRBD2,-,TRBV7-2,ASSPRWGTSGSTDTQY
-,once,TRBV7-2,ASSGSIWADTQY
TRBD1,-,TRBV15,ATSRSPGQSIGYT
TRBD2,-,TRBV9,ASSVGLAGGSYNEQF
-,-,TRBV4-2,ASSHGGSNRNQPQH
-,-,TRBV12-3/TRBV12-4,ASSQREGNTIY
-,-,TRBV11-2,ASSPLNWQGSYEQY
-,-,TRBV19,ASSSPATNEKLF
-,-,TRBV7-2,ASSLEPSSYNEQF
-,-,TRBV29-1,SVTGTATEKLF